Listed here is a single T cell receptor (beta chain). This sample is part of a study of blood T cell repertoires in COVID-19. Whole-study context: From T cells, B-cell-depleted T cells, or PBMCs came the material, which was cDNA or gDNA.

This CDR3 is 16 amino acids long. V was cut by 2 bases and J by 5 bases, with 18 bases left in between. CDR1 is MGHDK, CDR2 SYGVNS, per germline. How the authors handled the data: For nucleated cells, counts were estimated from reference gene primer amplification. The assay was immunoSEQ multiplex PCR, and TCRdb's table has in-frame clones only and misses some. V and J calls and clone size follow that table, whereas D and trimming were derived from the DNA. This sample yields 130,000 to 150,000 clones, of which 85% to 90% are seen a single time; roughly 37% belongs to the top ten. The chain has TRBV25-1 and TRBJ2-5, with D maybe TRBD1 (6 bases). The receptor was isolated from a man in his forties or fifties who had recovered from COVID-19. Material for sequencing was peripheral blood. As DNA, the CDR3 is TGTGCCAGCAGTGAAGGGAAGAGGGGGTTGCGGGAGACCCAGTACTTC. This gives the protein CASSEGKRGLRETQYF. Based on the CDR3 plus reference TRBV25-1 and TRBJ2-5, the full variable domain is EADIYQTPRYLVIGTGKKITLECSQTMGHDKMYWYQQDPGMELHLIHYSYGVNSTEKGDLSSESTVSRIRTEHFPLTLESARPSHTSQYLCASSEGKRGLRETQYFGPGTRLLVL.